This T cell receptor (beta chain) was sequenced in a study of chemoradiotherapy in HPV16-positive cancers. Whole-study results and caveats: Only a couple of HPV16-positive patients supplied the functional HPV-specificity definition.

On this clone itself: What it recognizes is unknown.

Germline V gene lookup returns CDR1 MNHNS and CDR2 SASEGT. The V end was cut by 4 bases, the J end by 2 bases, with 9 bases between. CDR3 length equals 13 residues. Produced via immunoSEQ multiplex PCR; TCRdb's table is partial and in-frame only. The sample records 55,000 to 85,000 clones, about nine tenths being singletons. This clonotype originated in a human donor with HPV-associated anogenital cancer. The specimen was blood, collected from a patient who underwent chemoradiotherapy. The V call is TRBV6-1, the J call TRBJ2-7; D gene ambiguous. CDR3: CASSGSPTYEQYF. The CDR3 bases are TGTGCCAGCAGTGGTTCCCCAACCTACGAGCAGTACTTC.